The rows below give T cell receptor beta chains drawn from one sample of a study of technical replicates of blood from several donors. Sequenced by immunoSEQ multiplex PCR; TCRdb stores in-frame clones only, minus some. This sample has about 81,000 clones, with 80% to 90% found just once. The source material was PBMCs. The receptors were gathered from a human donor in good health. Some clones in this sample may be carry-over from other donors' samples. Both conserved end residues are part of each CDR3. The D gene is left open where the match is weak. Clone size is given for some rows only: seen once, a few or many times, or a class if the clone is expanded.

D gene | clone size | CDR3 length | J gene | V gene | CDR3 protein | CDR3 DNA
TRBD1 | - | 18 | TRBJ1-6 | TRBV7-9 | CASSQGGPLKGLNSPLHF | TGTGCCAGCAGCCAGGGGGGCCCCTTAAAAGGGCTAAATTCACCCCTCCACTTT
TRBD2 | - | 16 | TRBJ2-2 | TRBV15 | CATSPAVSSGTGELFF | TGTGCCACCAGCCCTGCGGTTTCTAGCGGCACCGGGGAGCTGTTTTTT
- | - | 15 | TRBJ2-2 | TRBV6-6 | CASSYGGTQRRELFF | TGTGCCAGCAGTTACGGGGGGACCCAGCGAAGGGAGCTGTTTTTT
- | - | 15 | TRBJ1-4 | TRBV25-1 | CASSPGVLTNEKLFF | TGTGCCAGCAGCCCGGGAGTCCTCACTAATGAAAAACTGTTTTTT
- | - | 14 | TRBJ1-2 | TRBV7-8 | CASSNSTGNYGYTF | TGTGCCAGCAGCAATTCGACAGGCAACTATGGCTACACCTTC
- | - | 13 | TRBJ1-6 | TRBV4-1 | CASSTDRNSPLHF | TGCGCCAGCAGCACCGACAGAAATTCACCCCTCCACTTT
- | - | 14 | TRBJ1-6 | TRBV29-1 | CSVTTGTLNSPLHF | TGCAGCGTTACTACCGGGACTCTTAATTCACCCCTCCACTTT
- | - | 11 | TRBJ2-3 | TRBV20-1 | CSALSTDTQYF | TGCAGTGCCCTGAGCACAGATACGCAGTATTTT
- | once | 19 | TRBJ1-2 | TRBV21-1 | CASSKAPGQVVPVAGGYTF | TGTGCCAGCAGCAAAGCTCCGGGACAGGTAGTCCCCGTGGCTGGGGGCTACACCTTC
TRBD2 | - | 16 | TRBJ2-5 | TRBV2 | CASSGTSGQLQETQYF | TGTGCCAGCAGTGGGACTAGCGGGCAACTACAAGAGACCCAGTACTTC
TRBD1 | - | 13 | TRBJ2-7 | TRBV11-3 | CASSLGQGNEQYF | TGTGCCAGCAGCTTAGGACAGGGGAATGAGCAGTACTTC
- | - | 16 | TRBJ1-1 | TRBV5-6 | CASSPGGRGVSTEAFF | TGTGCCAGCAGCCCTGGGGGACGGGGGGTCTCTACTGAAGCTTTCTTT
TRBD1 | - | 14 | TRBJ1-2 | TRBV29-1 | CSVQDPGDSNGYTF | TGCAGCGTTCAAGACCCAGGGGACAGTAACGGCTACACCTTC
- | - | 16 | TRBJ2-1 | TRBV5-5 | CASSPLGGSSYNEQFF | TGTGCCAGCAGCCCCCTCGGGGGTAGCTCCTACAATGAGCAGTTCTTC
- | - | 14 | TRBJ1-2 | TRBV19 | CASSFRQDPKGYTF | TGTGCCAGTAGTTTCCGACAGGACCCCAAAGGCTACACCTTC
- | - | 15 | TRBJ2-2 | TRBV13 | CASSLPVRGPGELFF | TGTGCCAGCAGCTTACCCGTCCGAGGGCCCGGGGAGCTGTTTTTT
- | - | 15 | TRBJ1-1 | TRBV28 | CASSLSRVMNTEAFF | TGTGCCAGCAGTTTATCCAGGGTTATGAACACTGAAGCTTTCTTT
TRBD2 | once | 14 | TRBJ2-1 | TRBV30 | CAWSVGTSGNEQFF | TGTGCCTGGAGTGTAGGGACTAGCGGCAATGAGCAGTTCTTC